One sample yielded the 6 T cell receptor beta chains listed below, sequenced in a study of shared clonotypes between healthy human individuals. TCRdb's copy holds only in-frame clones and misses some; the assay was immunoSEQ multiplex PCR. The sample lists about 510,000 clones; 70% to 80% were seen once. Sequenced: PBMCs. These receptors were collected from a woman aged 40 to 50 in good health. Some clones in this sample may be carry-over from other donors' samples.

The V call is TRBV18, the J call TRBJ1-4; no reliable D call. The CDR3 extends over 15 amino acids. Germline assignment: CDR1 KGHSH and CDR2 LQKENI. Trimming stripped 4 bases from V and 0 bases from J, with 9 bases between. CDR3 DNA: TGTGCCAGCTCACACGGGCCCGCAACTAATGAAAAACTGTTTTTT. Translated, it gives CASSHGPATNEKLFF. Variable domain in full (rest from reference TRBV18 and TRBJ1-4): NAGVMQNPRHLVRRRGQEARLRCSPMKGHSHVYWYRQLPEEGLKFMVYLQKENIIDESGMPKERFSAEFPKEGPSILRIQQVVRGDSAAYFCASSHGPATNEKLFFGSGTQLSVL.

The chain uses TRBV6-5 and TRBJ2-5; D is unresolved. V lost 7 bases to trimming and J lost 5 bases, with 14 bases between them. The CDR3 has 13 amino acids. Germline V gene data show CDR1 as MNHEY and CDR2 as SVGAGI. In DNA, the CDR3 is TGTGCCAGCACCGCTAGGCAATTGGAGACCCAGTACTTC. Amino acid sequence: CASTARQLETQYF.

This sequence joins TRBV2 and TRBJ1-2; 9 nucleotides match TRBD1. V shed 5 bases and J 4 bases; nucleotides not matched to a gene: 2. The CDR3 runs to 13 residues. Germline V gives CDR1 SNHLY, CDR2 FYNNEI. This CDR3 is CASSRDRAYGYTF. The CDR3 DNA reads as TGTGCCAGCAGTAGGGACAGGGCCTATGGCTACACCTTC.

This rearrangement joins TRBV21-1 to TRBJ2-3; TRBD2, the table's D call, was not compared with the DNA. TRBV21-1 is a pseudogene segment. The CDR3 has 15 amino acids. The CDR3 DNA sequence: TGTGCCAGCAGCGAACGGGAGTCATCCACAGATACGCAGTATTTT. Translation: CASSERESSTDTQYF.

In this sample, this clone turned up once. This sequence joins TRBV7-9 and TRBJ1-3, with a weak D call TRBD1 (6 bases). This CDR3 comprises 16 residues. Trimming pared 1 base from V and 4 bases from J, leaving 14 bases between. CDR1 and CDR2 (germline): SEHNR, FQNEAQ (reference sequence). DNA of the CDR3: TGTGCCAGCAGCTTAGGGGGGTCAGGGGCCGGAAACACCATATATTTT. As protein: CASSLGGSGAGNTIYF.

V gene TRBV27 combines with J gene TRBJ1-6, with a tentative D call TRBD1 (6 bases). The CDR3 sequence is 16 residues long. Deletions cut 3 bases from V and 6 bases from J, with 15 bases between. Germline V CDR1 and CDR2: MNHEY, SMNVEV (reference sequence). Written as DNA, the CDR3 is TGTGCCAGCAGTTTTGACAGGATAAGGGGTAATTCACCCCTCCACTTT. This gives the protein CASSFDRIRGNSPLHF.